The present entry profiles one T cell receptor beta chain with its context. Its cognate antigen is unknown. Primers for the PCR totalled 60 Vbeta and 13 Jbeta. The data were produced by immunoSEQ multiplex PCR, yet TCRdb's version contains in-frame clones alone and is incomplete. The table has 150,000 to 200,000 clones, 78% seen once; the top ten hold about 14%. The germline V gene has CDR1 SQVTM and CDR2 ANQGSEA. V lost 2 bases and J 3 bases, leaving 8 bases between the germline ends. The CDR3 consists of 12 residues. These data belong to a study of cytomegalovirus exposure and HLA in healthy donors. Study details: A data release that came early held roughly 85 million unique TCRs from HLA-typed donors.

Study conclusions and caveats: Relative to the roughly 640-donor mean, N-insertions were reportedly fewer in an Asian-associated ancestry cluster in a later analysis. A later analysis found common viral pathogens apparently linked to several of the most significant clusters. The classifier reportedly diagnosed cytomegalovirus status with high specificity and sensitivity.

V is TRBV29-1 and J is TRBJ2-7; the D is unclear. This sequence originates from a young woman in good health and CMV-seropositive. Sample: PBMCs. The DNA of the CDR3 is TGCAGCGTTGAACTCGGAGTCTACGAGCAGTACTTC. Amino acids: CSVELGVYEQYF.